This T cell receptor (beta chain) originates from a study of T cell changes during pregnancy in multiple sclerosis. CDR1 SGHTA and CDR2 FQGNSA come from the germline V gene. The V gene end was trimmed by 4 bases and the J gene end by 5 bases; junction bases not matched to a gene: 9. The CDR3 has 15 residues. The method was immunoSEQ multiplex PCR; TCRdb's version includes in-frame clones alone and lacks a portion of them. The sample includes 70,000 to 90,000 clones, 93% seen only once; the top ten take 0.75%. The receptor's source is a female donor in good health, enrolled as a control in a pregnancy study. V gene TRBV7-2 combines with J gene TRBJ2-7, with 9 bases aligning to TRBD1. The sample in question was peripheral blood, obtained in the second trimester of pregnancy. The CDR3: CASSSPGTGSHEQYF. The CDR3 coding sequence is TGTGCCAGCAGCTCCCCCGGGACAGGGAGCCACGAGCAGTACTTC.